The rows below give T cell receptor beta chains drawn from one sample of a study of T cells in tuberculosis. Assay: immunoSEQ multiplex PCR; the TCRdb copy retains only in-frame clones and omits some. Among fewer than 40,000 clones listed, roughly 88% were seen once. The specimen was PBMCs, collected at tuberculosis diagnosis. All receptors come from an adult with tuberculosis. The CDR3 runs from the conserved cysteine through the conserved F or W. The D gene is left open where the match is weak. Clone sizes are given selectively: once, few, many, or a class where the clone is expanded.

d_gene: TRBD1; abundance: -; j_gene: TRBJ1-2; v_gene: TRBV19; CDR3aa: CASSIRTGGYGYTF; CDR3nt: TGTGCCAGTAGTATTCGGACAGGGGGCTATGGCTACACCTTC
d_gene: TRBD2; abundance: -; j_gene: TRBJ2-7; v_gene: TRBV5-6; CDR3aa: CASSLHPTSGYEQYF; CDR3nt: TGTGCCAGCAGCTTGCACCCCACTAGCGGCTACGAGCAGTACTTC
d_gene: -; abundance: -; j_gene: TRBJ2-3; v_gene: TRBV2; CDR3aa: CASRIEGSSTDTQYF; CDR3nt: TGTGCCAGCAGGATAGAGGGCTCTAGCACAGATACGCAGTATTTT
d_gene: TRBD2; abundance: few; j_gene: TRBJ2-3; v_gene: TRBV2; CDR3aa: CASIRAGGADTQYF; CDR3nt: TGTGCCAGCATTCGAGCGGGAGGGGCGGATACGCAGTATTTT
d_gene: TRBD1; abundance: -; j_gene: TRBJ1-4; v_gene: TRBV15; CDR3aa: CATSGETGVVSEKLFF; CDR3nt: TGTGCCACCAGCGGCGAGACAGGGGTGGTGAGTGAAAAACTGTTTTTT
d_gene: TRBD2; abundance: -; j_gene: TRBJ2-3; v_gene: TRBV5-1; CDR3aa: CASSLEVRGAGTDTQYF; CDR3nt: TGCGCCAGCAGCTTGGAGGTGCGGGGGGCCGGCACAGATACGCAGTATTTT
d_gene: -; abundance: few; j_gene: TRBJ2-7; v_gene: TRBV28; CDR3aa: CASIDHRGEQYF; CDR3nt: TGTGCCAGCATAGACCACCGAGGGGAGCAGTACTTC
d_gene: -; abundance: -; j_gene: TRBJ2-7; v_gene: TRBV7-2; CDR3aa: CASSFDSGPYEQYF; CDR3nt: TGTGCCAGCAGCTTTGATAGCGGCCCCTACGAGCAGTACTTC
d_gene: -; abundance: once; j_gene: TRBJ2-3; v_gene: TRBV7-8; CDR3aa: CASSPIAVGGPDTQYF; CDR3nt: TGTGCCAGCAGCCCTATAGCGGTGGGTGGGCCAGATACGCAGTATTTT
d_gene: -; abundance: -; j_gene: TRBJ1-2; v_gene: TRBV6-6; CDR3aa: CASSYNSGSGYTF; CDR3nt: TGTGCCAGCAGTTACAATAGCGGGTCTGGCTACACCTTC
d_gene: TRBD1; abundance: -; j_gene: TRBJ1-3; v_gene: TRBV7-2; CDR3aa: CASSSGQGWGNTIYF; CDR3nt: TGTGCCAGCAGCTCCGGACAGGGCTGGGGAAACACCATATATTTT
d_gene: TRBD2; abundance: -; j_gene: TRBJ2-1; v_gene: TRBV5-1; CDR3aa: CASSLRGGLNEQFF; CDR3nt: TGCGCCAGCAGCTTGCGGGGGGGCCTCAATGAGCAGTTCTTC
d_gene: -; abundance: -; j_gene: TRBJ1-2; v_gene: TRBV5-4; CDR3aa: CASSLETAHGYTF; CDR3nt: TGTGCCAGCAGCTTGGAAACAGCCCATGGCTACACCTTC
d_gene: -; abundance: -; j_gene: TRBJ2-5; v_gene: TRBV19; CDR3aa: CASSIAGSKTQYF; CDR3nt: TGTGCCAGTAGTATCGCGGGGAGTAAGACCCAGTACTTC
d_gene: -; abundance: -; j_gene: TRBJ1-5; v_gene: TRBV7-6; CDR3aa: CASSSESGFNQPQHF; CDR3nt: TGTGCCAGCAGCTCGGAATCAGGGTTTAACCAGCCCCAGCATTTT
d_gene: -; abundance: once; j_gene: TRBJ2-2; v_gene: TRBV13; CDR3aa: CASSSRTGDTGELFF; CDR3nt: TGTGCCAGCAGCTCCCGGACGGGGGACACCGGGGAGCTGTTTTTT
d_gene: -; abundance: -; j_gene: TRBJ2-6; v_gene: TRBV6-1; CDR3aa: CASSTQGGGANVLTF; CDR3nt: TGTGCCAGCAGTACCCAGGGGGGTGGGGCCAACGTCCTGACTTTC
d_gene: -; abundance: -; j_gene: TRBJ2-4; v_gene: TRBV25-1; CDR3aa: CASSESRGAKNIQYF; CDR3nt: TGTGCCAGCAGTGAATCTCGGGGGGCCAAAAACATTCAGTACTTC
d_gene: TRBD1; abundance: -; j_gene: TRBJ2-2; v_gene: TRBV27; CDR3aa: CASSPQGAGGTGELFF; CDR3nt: TGTGCCAGCAGTCCACAGGGGGCCGGGGGCACCGGGGAGCTGTTTTTT
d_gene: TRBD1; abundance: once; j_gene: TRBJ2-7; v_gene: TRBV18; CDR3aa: CASSRTGAYYEQYF; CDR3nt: TGTGCCAGCTCACGGACAGGGGCCTACTACGAGCAGTACTTC
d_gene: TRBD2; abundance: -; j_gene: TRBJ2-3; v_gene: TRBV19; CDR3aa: CASSSLNAGVGDTQYF; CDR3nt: TGTGCCAGTAGTTCCCTTAACGCGGGAGTGGGAGATACGCAGTATTTT
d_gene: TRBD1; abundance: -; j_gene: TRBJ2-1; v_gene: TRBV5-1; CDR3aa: CASSYTSGGEQFF; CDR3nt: TGCGCCAGCAGCTACACCTCAGGGGGTGAGCAGTTCTTC
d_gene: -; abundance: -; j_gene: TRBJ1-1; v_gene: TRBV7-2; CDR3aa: CASSLQGGNTEAFF; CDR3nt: TGTGCCAGCAGCTTACAGGGAGGTAACACTGAAGCTTTCTTT
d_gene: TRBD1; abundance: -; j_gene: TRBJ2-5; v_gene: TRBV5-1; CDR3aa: CASSLQGATQETQYF; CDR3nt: TGCGCCAGCAGCTTGCAGGGGGCAACCCAAGAGACCCAGTACTTC
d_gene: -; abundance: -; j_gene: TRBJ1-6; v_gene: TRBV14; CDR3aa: CASSYGGGGNSPLHF; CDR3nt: TGTGCCAGCAGCTACGGGGGTGGCGGGAATTCACCCCTCCACTTT
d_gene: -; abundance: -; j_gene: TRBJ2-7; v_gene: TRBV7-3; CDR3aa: CASSLDGSSYEQYF; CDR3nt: TGTGCCAGCAGTCTTGACGGGAGCTCCTACGAGCAGTACTTC
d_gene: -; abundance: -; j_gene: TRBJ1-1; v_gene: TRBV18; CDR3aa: CASSPTGMNTEAFF; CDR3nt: TGTGCCAGCTCGCCGACTGGCATGAACACTGAAGCTTTCTTT
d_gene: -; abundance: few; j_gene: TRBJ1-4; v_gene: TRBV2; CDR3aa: CASGGTVPILFF; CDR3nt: TGTGCCAGCGGAGGGACCGTTCCAATCCTGTTTTTT
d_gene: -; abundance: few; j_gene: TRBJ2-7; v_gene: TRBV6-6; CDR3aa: CATFLGGEQYF; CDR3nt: TGTGCCACCTTTTTAGGCGGGGAGCAGTACTTC